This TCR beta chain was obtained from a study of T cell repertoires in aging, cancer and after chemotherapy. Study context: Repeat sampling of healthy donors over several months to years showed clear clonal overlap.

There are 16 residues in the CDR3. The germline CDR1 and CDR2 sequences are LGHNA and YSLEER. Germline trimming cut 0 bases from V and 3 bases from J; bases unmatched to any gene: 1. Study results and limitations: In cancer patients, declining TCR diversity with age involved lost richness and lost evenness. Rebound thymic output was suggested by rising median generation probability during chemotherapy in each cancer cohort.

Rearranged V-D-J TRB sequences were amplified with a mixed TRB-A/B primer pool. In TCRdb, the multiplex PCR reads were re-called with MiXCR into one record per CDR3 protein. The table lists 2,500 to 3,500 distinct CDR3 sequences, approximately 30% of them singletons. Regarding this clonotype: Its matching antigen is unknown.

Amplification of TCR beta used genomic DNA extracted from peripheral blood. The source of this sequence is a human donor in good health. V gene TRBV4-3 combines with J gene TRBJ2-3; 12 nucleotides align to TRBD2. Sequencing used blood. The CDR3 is CASSQDLAGGTDTQYF. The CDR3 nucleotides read TGCGCCAGCAGCCAAGATCTAGCGGGGGGGACAGATACGCAGTATTTT.